This record looks at one T cell receptor beta chain sequence and its context. Its antigen specificity is not known. Per-base quality was not reported, and no clone a single base away is much larger than it. This entry belongs to a study of T cell repertoires in cytomegalovirus infection (dated by TCRdb to the late 2010s). Turning to the overall study: Recently identified HLA-C-restricted CMV epitopes, whose presentation resists viral immunomodulation, were targeted by peptide stimulations together with well-studied HLA-B-restricted epitopes. Because public TCR beta signatures pointed to carriage of CMV infection together with the matching HLA type, the HLA type of each donor mattered for the analysis. What the study reported, not specific to this receptor: In the ex vivo response, HLA-C-restricted CMV-specific TCR beta clonotypes were dominant, and in two of eight donors the single most frequent clonotype came from this HLA-C-restricted group. Carriers of CMV infection plus the relevant HLA type were discriminated by the cumulative frequency of public TCR beta family members in the study cohort and in an independent 352-donor cohort.

V is pruned by 1 base and J by 10 bases, leaving 10 bases of the junction without a gene match. Taken from the germline V gene, the CDR1 and CDR2 loops are SGHDT and YYEEEE. The CDR3 covers 16 residues, taking in both the cysteine and the phenylalanine. Just CDR3 DNA is preserved here, 48 bases in frame from base 1. Sequencing used an Illumina HiSeq 1500. TCRdb reran the public reads through fastp at Q25 and MiXCR, keeping productive beta chains. Every distinct CDR3 protein forms one entry, paired with its most common genes and DNA. A total of 380,000 or so distinct CDR3 sequences appear in this sample, about 34% of them only once. Clones ranked in the top ten supply 13% of the sample. Per the publication, the treatment or condition label means: in vitro stimulation with specific CMV peptide epitopes to enrich CMV-specific T cells.

This TCR derives from a human donor in good health (CMV status not recorded). Some clones in this sample may be carry-over from other donors' samples. The sequencing here drew on cultured PBMCs, taken from culture after CMV antigen stimulation. Recombination linked TRBV5-6 to TRBJ1-6; 8 nucleotides in the junction match TRBD1. The nucleotides read TGTGCCAGCAGCTTGTTAGTGGGACAGGTCGCGTCACCCCTCCACTTT. The resulting protein is CASSLLVGQVASPLHF.